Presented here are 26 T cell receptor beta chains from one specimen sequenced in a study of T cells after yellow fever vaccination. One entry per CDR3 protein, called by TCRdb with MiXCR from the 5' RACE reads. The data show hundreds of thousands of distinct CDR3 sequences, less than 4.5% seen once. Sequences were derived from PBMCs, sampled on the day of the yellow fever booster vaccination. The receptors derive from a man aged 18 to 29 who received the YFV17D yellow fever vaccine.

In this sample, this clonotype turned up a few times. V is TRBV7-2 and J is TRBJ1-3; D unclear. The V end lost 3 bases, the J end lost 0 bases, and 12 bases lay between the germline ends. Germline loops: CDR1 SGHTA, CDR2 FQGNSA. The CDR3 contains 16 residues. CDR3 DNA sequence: TGTGCCAGCAGCTTCCCGGCCGATGTCTCTGGAAACACCATATATTTT. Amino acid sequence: CASSFPADVSGNTIYF.

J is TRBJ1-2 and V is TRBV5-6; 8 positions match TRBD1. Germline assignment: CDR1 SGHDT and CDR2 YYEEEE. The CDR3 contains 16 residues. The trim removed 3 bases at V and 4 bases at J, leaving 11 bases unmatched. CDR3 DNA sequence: TGTGCCAGCAGCTATAAATCCCAGGGGGCGGGCTATGGCTACACCTTC. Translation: CASSYKSQGAGYGYTF. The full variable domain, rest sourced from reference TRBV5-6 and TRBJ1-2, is DAGVTQSPTHLIKTRGQQVTLRCSPKSGHDTVSWYQQALGQGPQFIFQYYEEEERQRGNFPDRFSGHQFPNYSSELNVNALLLGDSALYLCASSYKSQGAGYGYTFGSGTRLTVV.

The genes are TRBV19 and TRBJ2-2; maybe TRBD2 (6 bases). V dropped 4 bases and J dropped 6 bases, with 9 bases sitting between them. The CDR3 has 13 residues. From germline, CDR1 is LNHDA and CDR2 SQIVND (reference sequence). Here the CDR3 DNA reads TGTGCCAGTAGTACGACTAGGCCCGGGGAGCTGTTTTTT. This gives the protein CASSTTRPGELFF.

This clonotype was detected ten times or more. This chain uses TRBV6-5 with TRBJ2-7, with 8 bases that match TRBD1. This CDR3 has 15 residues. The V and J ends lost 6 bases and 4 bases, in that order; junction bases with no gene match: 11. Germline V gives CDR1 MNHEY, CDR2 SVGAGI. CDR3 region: CASRASRTGIYEQYF. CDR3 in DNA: TGTGCCAGCAGGGCGAGCCGGACAGGGATTTACGAGCAGTACTTC.

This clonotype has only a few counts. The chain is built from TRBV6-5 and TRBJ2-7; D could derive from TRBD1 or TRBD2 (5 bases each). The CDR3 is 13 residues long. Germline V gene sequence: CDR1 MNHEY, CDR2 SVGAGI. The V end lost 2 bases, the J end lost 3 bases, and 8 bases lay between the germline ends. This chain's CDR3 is CASSYGAGYEQYV. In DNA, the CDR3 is TGTGCCAGCAGTTACGGGGCGGGCTACGAGCAGTACGTC.

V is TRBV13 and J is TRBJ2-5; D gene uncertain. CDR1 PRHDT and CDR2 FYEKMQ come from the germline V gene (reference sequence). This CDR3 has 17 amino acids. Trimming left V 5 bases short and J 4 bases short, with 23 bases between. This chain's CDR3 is CASSGSGEVGDAETQYF. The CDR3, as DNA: TGTGCCAGCAGCGGTTCTGGGGAAGTCGGAGACGCAGAGACCCAGTACTTC.

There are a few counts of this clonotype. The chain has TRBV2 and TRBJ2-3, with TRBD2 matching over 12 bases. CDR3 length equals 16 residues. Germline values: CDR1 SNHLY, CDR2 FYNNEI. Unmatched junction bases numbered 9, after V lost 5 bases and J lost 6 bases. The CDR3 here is CASSSDSSGGADTQYF. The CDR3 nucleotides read TGTGCCAGCAGTTCGGATTCTAGCGGGGGGGCGGATACGCAGTATTTT.

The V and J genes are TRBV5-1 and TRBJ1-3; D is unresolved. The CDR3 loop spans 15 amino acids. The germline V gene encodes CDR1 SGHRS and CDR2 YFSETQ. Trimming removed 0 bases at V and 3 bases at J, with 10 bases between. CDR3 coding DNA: TGCGCCAGCAGCTTGGGGGGATCAAGTGGAAACACCATATATTTT. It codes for CASSLGGSSGNTIYF.

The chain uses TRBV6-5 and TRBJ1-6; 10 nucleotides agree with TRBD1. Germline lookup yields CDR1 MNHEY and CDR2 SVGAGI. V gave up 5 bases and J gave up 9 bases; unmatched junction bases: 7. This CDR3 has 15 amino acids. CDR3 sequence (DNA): TGTGCCAGCAGTGTGACCGGGACAGGGGCTTCACCCCTCCACTTT. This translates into CASSVTGTGASPLHF.

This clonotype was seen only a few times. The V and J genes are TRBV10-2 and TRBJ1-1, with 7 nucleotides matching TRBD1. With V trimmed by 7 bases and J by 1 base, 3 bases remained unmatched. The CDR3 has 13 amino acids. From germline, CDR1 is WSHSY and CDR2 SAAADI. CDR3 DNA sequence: TGCGCCAGCAAGGAGGGGGCGAACACTGAAGCTTTCTTT. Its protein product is CASKEGANTEAFF.

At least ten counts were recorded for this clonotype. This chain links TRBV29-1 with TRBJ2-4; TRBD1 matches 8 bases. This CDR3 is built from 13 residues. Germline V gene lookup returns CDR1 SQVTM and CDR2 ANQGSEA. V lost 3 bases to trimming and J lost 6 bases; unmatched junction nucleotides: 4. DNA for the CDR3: TGCAGCGTTGATGGAGACAGGGGAAACATTCAGTACTTC. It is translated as CSVDGDRGNIQYF.

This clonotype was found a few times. CDR3 nucleotides: TGCGCCAGCAGCCAAGCTACAGGGGTTCTGTTTTTT. Translation: CASSQATGVLFF. The chain links TRBV4-3 to TRBJ1-4; the match to TRBD1 covers 7 bases. Germline-derived CDR1 and CDR2 are LGHNA and YSLEER. The CDR3 consists of 12 residues. V lost 1 base, J lost 14 bases, and 4 bases stayed unmatched.

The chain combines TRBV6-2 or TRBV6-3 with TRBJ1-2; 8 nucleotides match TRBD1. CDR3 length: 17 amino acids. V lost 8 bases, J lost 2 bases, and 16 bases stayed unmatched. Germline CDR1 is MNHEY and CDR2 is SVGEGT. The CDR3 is CASSARQGNFRNYGYTF. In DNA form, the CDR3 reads TGTGCCAGCTCCGCGAGACAGGGGAACTTCCGGAACTATGGCTACACCTTC.

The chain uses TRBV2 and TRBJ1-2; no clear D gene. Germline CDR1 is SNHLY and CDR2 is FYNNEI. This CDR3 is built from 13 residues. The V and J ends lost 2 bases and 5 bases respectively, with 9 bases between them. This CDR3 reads CASSEMALYGYTF. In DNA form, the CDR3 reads TGTGCCAGCAGTGAAATGGCGCTTTATGGCTACACCTTC.

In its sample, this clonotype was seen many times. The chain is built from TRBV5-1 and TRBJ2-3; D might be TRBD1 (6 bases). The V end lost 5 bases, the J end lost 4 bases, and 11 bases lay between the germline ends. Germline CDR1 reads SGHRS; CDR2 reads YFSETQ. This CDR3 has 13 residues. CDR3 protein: CASRRQEADTQYF. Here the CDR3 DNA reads TGCGCCAGCAGGAGACAGGAGGCAGATACGCAGTATTTT.

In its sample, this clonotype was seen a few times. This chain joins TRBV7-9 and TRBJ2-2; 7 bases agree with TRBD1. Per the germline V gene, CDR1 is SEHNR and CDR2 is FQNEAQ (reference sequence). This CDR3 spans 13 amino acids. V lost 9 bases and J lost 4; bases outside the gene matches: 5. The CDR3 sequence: CARRTGGTGELFF. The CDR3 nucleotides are TGTGCCAGGCGGACAGGCGGCACCGGGGAGCTGTTTTTT.

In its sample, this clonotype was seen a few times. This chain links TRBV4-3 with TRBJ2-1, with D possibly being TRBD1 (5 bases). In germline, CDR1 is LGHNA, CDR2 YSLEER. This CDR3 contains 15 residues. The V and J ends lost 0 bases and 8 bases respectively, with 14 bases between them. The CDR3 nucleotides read TGCGCCAGCAGCCAAGAAGTGAGACAGACCTATGAGCAGTTCTTC. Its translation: CASSQEVRQTYEQFF.

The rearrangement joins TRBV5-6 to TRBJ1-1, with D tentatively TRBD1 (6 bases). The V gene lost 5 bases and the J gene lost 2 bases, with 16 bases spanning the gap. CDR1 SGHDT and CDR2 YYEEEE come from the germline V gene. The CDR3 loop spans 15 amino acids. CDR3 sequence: CASRTGQYLNTEAFF. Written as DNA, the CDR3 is TGTGCCAGCAGGACTGGACAGTACTTAAACACTGAAGCTTTCTTT.

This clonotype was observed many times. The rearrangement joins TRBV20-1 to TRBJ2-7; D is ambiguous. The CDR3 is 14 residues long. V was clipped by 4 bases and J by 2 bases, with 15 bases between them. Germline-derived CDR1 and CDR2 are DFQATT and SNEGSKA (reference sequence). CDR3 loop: CSANDPLAPYEQYF. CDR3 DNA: TGCAGTGCTAACGACCCCTTAGCCCCCTACGAGCAGTACTTC.

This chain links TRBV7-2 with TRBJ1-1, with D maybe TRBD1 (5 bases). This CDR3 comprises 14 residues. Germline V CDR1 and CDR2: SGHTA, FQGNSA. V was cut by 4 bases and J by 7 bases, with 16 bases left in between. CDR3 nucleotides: TGTGCCAGCAGCTCACAGGCCTTGAAGGTTGAAGCTTTCTTT. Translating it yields CASSSQALKVEAFF. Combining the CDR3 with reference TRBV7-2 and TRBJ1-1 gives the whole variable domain GAGVSQSPSNKVTEKGKDVELRCDPISGHTALYWYRQSLGQGLEFLIYFQGNSAPDKSGLPSDRFSAERTGGSVSTLTIQRTQQEDSAVYLCASSSQALKVEAFFGQGTRLTVV.

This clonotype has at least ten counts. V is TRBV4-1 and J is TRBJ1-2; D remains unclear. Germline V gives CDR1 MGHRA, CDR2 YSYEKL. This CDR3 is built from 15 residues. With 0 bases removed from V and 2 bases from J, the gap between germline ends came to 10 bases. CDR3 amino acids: CASSQDPPANYGYTF. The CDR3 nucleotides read TGCGCCAGCAGCCAAGATCCGCCGGCCAACTATGGCTACACCTTC.

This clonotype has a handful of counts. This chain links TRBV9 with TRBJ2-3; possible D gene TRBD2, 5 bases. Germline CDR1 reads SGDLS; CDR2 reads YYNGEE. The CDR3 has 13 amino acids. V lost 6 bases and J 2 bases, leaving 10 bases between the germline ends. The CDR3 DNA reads TGTGCCAGCAATGGCGGGCACACAGATACGCAGTATTTT. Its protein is CASNGGHTDTQYF. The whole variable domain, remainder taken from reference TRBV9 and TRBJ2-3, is DSGVTQTPKHLITATGQRVTLRCSPRSGDLSVYWYQQSLDQGLQFLIQYYNGEERAKGNILERFSAQQFPDLHSELNLSSLELGDSALYFCASNGGHTDTQYFGPGTRLTVL.

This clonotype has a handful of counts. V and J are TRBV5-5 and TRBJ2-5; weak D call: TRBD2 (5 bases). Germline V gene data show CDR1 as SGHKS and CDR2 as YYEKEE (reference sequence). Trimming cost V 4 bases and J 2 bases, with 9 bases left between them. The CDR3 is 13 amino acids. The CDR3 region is CASSRLLQETQYF. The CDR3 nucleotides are TGTGCCAGCAGCCGACTATTACAAGAGACCCAGTACTTC.

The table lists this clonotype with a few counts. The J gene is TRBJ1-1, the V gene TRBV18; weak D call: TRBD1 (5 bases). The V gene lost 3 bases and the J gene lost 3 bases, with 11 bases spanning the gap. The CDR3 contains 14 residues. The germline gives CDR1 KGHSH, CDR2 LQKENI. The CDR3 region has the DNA TGTGCCAGCTCACCTTCGGTCAGGGACACTGAAGCTTTCTTT. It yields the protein CASSPSVRDTEAFF.

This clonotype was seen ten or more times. CDR3 nucleotide sequence: TGTGCCAGCAGATCAAGGACAGGGGGGCAAGAGACCCAGTACTTC. Residues: CASRSRTGGQETQYF. V and J are TRBV5-4 and TRBJ2-5, with 10 bases lining up with TRBD1. The CDR3 contains 15 residues. The germline CDR1 and CDR2 sequences are SGHNT and YYREEE (reference sequence). Trimming cost V 5 bases and J 2 bases; bases outside gene matches: 6.

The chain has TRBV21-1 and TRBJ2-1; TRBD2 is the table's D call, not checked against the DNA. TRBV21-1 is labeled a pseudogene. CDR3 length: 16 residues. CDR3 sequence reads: CASSKEAGRGHNEQFF. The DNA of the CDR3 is TGTGCCAGCAGCAAAGAGGCGGGTCGTGGCCACAATGAGCAGTTCTTC.